The present TCR beta chain was sequenced within a study of shared clonotypes between healthy human individuals. Roughly 200 ng DNA, 25,000 to 30,000 T cell genomes, went into each sorted-subset replicate PCR. The repertoire was sequenced with immunoSEQ multiplex PCR; TCRdb's copy has only in-frame clones and lacks some. The sample lists approximately 640,000 clones, 90% seen once, with around a third in the top ten. CCR7-negative CD45RA+ TemRA cells were pooled with CD45RO+ cells for CD8 memory. This CDR3 region has 15 residues. CDR1 is SGDLS, CDR2 YYNGEE, per germline. The V gene end was trimmed by 0 bases and the J gene end by 7 bases; junction bases not matched to a gene: 6.

The specimen was memory CD8+ T cells from PBMCs. Subset reported: CD45RO+ cells pooled with CCR7-negative TemRA cells. This sequence originates from a man younger than 35 in good health. Some clones in this sample may be carry-over from other donors' samples. The rearrangement joins TRBV9 to TRBJ1-5; TRBD1 aligns across 8 bases. The CDR3 sequence: CASSVDWTGKQPQHF. The DNA for the CDR3 is TGTGCCAGCAGCGTAGATTGGACAGGGAAGCAGCCCCAGCATTTT.